Below, 19 T cell receptor beta chains from the same sample are listed, as sequenced in a study of CD8+ T cells in alopecia areata. Extraction and reverse transcription of RNA yielded cDNA as the sequencing template. The table came from immunoSEQ multiplex PCR; TCRdb's copy has only in-frame clones and leaves some out. The sample holds 160,000 or so clones; approximately 70% are singletons and the top ten take over 10%. This specimen was CD8+ T cells sorted from blood, taken at week 0. The receptors stem from a human donor with alopecia areata.

This clone was observed a handful of times. The chain has TRBV23-1 and TRBJ1-2; a possible D gene is TRBD1 (6 bases). TRBV23-1 is noted as an ORF with a role that remains uncertain. V was pared by 4 bases and J by 4 bases, with 13 bases between. The CDR3 length is 14 residues. The chain's CDR3 is CASSLAGETYGYTF. CDR3 coding DNA: TGCGCCAGCAGTCTGGCAGGGGAGACCTATGGCTACACCTTC.

The chain couples TRBV4-1 to TRBJ1-1; 9 nucleotides align to TRBD1. The CDR3 is 14 residues long. Germline V gives CDR1 MGHRA, CDR2 YSYEKL. V gave up 4 bases and J gave up 3 bases; unmatched junction bases: 3. CDR3 residues: CASSPGQGYTEAFF. CDR3 DNA: TGCGCCAGCAGCCCTGGACAGGGGTACACTGAAGCTTTCTTT.

The chain carries TRBV5-6 and TRBJ2-5; 9 positions match TRBD2. V gave up 5 bases and J gave up 1 base; unmatched junction bases: 6. The CDR3 extends over 15 amino acids. Per germline, CDR1 SGHDT and CDR2 YYEEEE. The CDR3 coding sequence is TGTGCCAGCAGTCAAAGCGGGGGGCTCCAAGAGACCCAGTACTTC. It yields the protein CASSQSGGLQETQYF. The whole variable domain, remainder taken from reference TRBV5-6 and TRBJ2-5, is DAGVTQSPTHLIKTRGQQVTLRCSPKSGHDTVSWYQQALGQGPQFIFQYYEEEERQRGNFPDRFSGHQFPNYSSELNVNALLLGDSALYLCASSQSGGLQETQYFGPGTRLLVL.

The genes are TRBV5-1 and TRBJ2-7, with D maybe TRBD1 (6 bases). Germline assignment: CDR1 SGHRS and CDR2 YFSETQ. The V and J ends lost 7 bases and 5 bases respectively, with 16 bases between them. The CDR3 totals 13 residues. The CDR3 here is CASWDTVVDEQYF. The CDR3 DNA reads as TGCGCCAGCTGGGACACCGTAGTTGACGAGCAGTACTTC.

This clone was seen a few times. This chain joins TRBV7-8 and TRBJ1-1; D gene uncertain. The CDR3 has 16 residues. The germline V gene encodes CDR1 SGHVS and CDR2 FQNEAQ. V lost 2 bases to trimming and J lost 0 bases, with 13 bases between them. CDR3 DNA: TGTGCCAGCAGCTTAAGGGCAACGATTATGAACACTGAAGCTTTCTTT. Its translation is CASSLRATIMNTEAFF.

With respect to this clone: The same CDR3 arises from other DNA sequences in this sample as well. The chain combines TRBV30 with TRBJ1-2, with unresolved D. Germline V CDR1 and CDR2: GTSNPN, SVGIG (reference sequence). The V end lost 0 bases, the J end lost 4 bases, and 9 bases lay between the germline ends. This CDR3 is 13 amino acids long. CDR3 bases: TGTGCCTGGAGTGTACGGGCCTCCTATGGCTACACCTTC. It yields the protein CAWSVRASYGYTF. Combining the CDR3 with reference TRBV30 and TRBJ1-2 gives the whole variable domain SQTIHQWPATLVQPVGSPLSLECTVEGTSNPNLYWYRQAAGRGLQLLFYSVGIGQISSEVPQNLSASRPQDRQFILSSKKLLLSDSGFYLCAWSVRASYGYTFGSGTRLTVV.

This clone turned up a few times. The chain joins TRBV29-1 to TRBJ1-1; D is ambiguous. This CDR3 is 12 amino acids long. Germline CDR1 is SQVTM and CDR2 is ANQGSEA. Trimming removed 6 bases from V and 0 bases from J, with 8 bases in between. CDR3 nucleotide sequence: TGCAGCGTGAGCTACCTGAACACTGAAGCTTTCTTT. Amino acid sequence: CSVSYLNTEAFF.

The V and J genes are TRBV5-6 and TRBJ1-2; D call uncertain. V was clipped by 3 bases and J by 6 bases, with 9 bases between them. Germline V gene sequence: CDR1 SGHDT, CDR2 YYEEEE. The CDR3 loop spans 12 amino acids. The CDR3 reads CASSSNLNGYTF. The CDR3 DNA follows: TGTGCCAGCAGCTCTAATTTGAATGGCTACACCTTC.

This chain connects TRBV6-5 to TRBJ1-2; TRBD1 matches 7 bases. The CDR3 consists of 15 residues. Trimming at V came to 10 bases and at J to 4 bases, leaving 15 bases not matched to a gene. Germline V gene sequence: CDR1 MNHEY, CDR2 SVGAGI. The DNA for the CDR3 is TGTGCCACCCACCCCGTGAGCCAGGGGGGCTATGGCTACACCTTC. This encodes CATHPVSQGGYGYTF.

This clone has just a few counts. The CDR3 DNA reads TGTGCCACCGCACAGGGGGCAGGCAAGCCCCAGCATTTT. Translated: CATAQGAGKPQHF. This chain uses TRBV7-9 with TRBJ1-5; 9 nucleotides match TRBD1. The junction had 9 bases not matched to a gene; V was cut back by 10 bases and J by 8 bases. Looked up from germline, CDR1 is SEHNR and CDR2 is FQNEAQ (reference sequence). The CDR3 length is 13 residues.

In this sample, this clone turned up a few times. The chain has TRBV29-1 and TRBJ2-7; 9 bases agree with TRBD1. V shed 1 base, J shed 2 bases, and the junction held 9 bases outside the gene matches. CDR3 length: 16 residues. Germline V gives CDR1 SQVTM, CDR2 ANQGSEA. The CDR3 bases are TGCAGCGTTGAAGCCCAAACCGGGACAGGGCCCTACGAGCAGTACTTC. This sequence encodes CSVEAQTGTGPYEQYF.

This clone was recorded a few times. This chain connects TRBV29-1 to TRBJ1-1; 7 bases fit TRBD1. Germline V lookup: CDR1 SQVTM, CDR2 ANQGSEA. V shed 4 bases and J 5 bases; nucleotides not matched to a gene: 13. The CDR3 runs 15 residues. In DNA form, the CDR3 reads TGCAGCGTTGTAGCGTTCGGGACAGCGGGGACTGAAGCTTTCTTT. Encoded protein: CSVVAFGTAGTEAFF. The variable domain in full, with the rest retrieved from reference TRBV29-1 and TRBJ1-1, is SAVISQKPSRDICQRGTSLTIQCQVDSQVTMMFWYRQQPGQSLTLIATANQGSEATYESGFVIDKFPISRPNLTFSTLTVSNMSPEDSSIYLCSVVAFGTAGTEAFFGQGTRLTVV.

The chain combines TRBV7-9 with TRBJ2-7; the D gene is possibly TRBD2 (6 bases). Trimming removed 1 base from V and 4 bases from J, with 14 bases in between. The CDR3 runs to 15 residues. Per the germline V gene, CDR1 is SEHNR and CDR2 is FQNEAQ (reference sequence). In DNA, the CDR3 is TGTGCCAGCAGCTTAGTAGAGGAGGGGACGTACGAGCAGTACTTC. This encodes CASSLVEEGTYEQYF.

J is TRBJ1-1 and V is TRBV29-1; D is undetermined. The germline V gene encodes CDR1 SQVTM and CDR2 ANQGSEA. V lost 3 bases to trimming and J lost 5 bases, with 22 bases between them. The CDR3 has 16 residues. In nucleotides, the CDR3 is TGCAGCGTTGAGGGCGGGCCCTACGGCCCTAAAACTGAAGCTTTCTTT. Translating gives CSVEGGPYGPKTEAFF. Full variable domain (outside the CDR3, taken from reference TRBV29-1 and TRBJ1-1): SAVISQKPSRDICQRGTSLTIQCQVDSQVTMMFWYRQQPGQSLTLIATANQGSEATYESGFVIDKFPISRPNLTFSTLTVSNMSPEDSSIYLCSVEGGPYGPKTEAFFGQGTRLTVV.

About this clone: The same CDR3 can be traced to other DNA sequences in this sample. The chain couples TRBV6-5 to TRBJ2-7; a weak D match, TRBD1 (6 bases). Germline CDR1 reads MNHEY; CDR2 reads SVGAGI. The CDR3 has 13 amino acids. V was shortened by 0 bases and J by 6 bases, with 9 bases between the two germline ends. The chain's CDR3 is CASSYSATGEQYF. The CDR3 DNA sequence: TGTGCCAGCAGTTACTCGGCGACAGGCGAGCAGTACTTC.

The rearrangement uses TRBV27 and TRBJ1-2; D is uncertain. Germline V gives CDR1 MNHEY, CDR2 SMNVEV (reference sequence). CDR3 size: 14 residues. V gave up 7 bases and J gave up 8 bases, with 20 bases separating them. CDR3 amino acids: CASMGVTPSKGYTF. The CDR3 region has the DNA TGTGCCAGCATGGGAGTTACCCCGTCGAAGGGCTACACCTTC.

There are a few counts of this clone. CDR3: CSVEDPDETGSPLHF. CDR3 bases: TGCAGCGTTGAAGATCCCGATGAAACGGGTTCACCCCTCCACTTT. The chain joins TRBV29-1 to TRBJ1-6; no firm D call. The CDR3 covers 15 residues. Germline CDR1 reads SQVTM; CDR2 reads ANQGSEA. The ends were cut back, 0 bases at V and 9 bases at J, with 15 bases in the middle. Full variable domain (outside the CDR3, taken from reference TRBV29-1 and TRBJ1-6): SAVISQKPSRDICQRGTSLTIQCQVDSQVTMMFWYRQQPGQSLTLIATANQGSEATYESGFVIDKFPISRPNLTFSTLTVSNMSPEDSSIYLCSVEDPDETGSPLHFGNGTRLTVT.

This clone has only a few counts. The chain employs TRBV29-1 and TRBJ2-1; D is ambiguous. V gave up 4 bases and J gave up 0 bases, with 13 bases separating them. This CDR3 is built from 15 residues. Germline V gives CDR1 SQVTM, CDR2 ANQGSEA. The chain's CDR3 is CSVGLMGFSYNEQFF. CDR3 sequence (DNA): TGCAGCGTTGGCTTGATGGGCTTCTCCTACAATGAGCAGTTCTTC.

Here the CDR3 DNA reads TGTGCCAGCAGCTTAGCTCAGGGGGGGGGCGGAGAGCAGTACTTC. Translation gives CASSLAQGGGGEQYF. This chain links TRBV7-8 with TRBJ2-7; D possibly uses TRBD1 or TRBD2 (7 bases each). There are 15 residues in the CDR3. V was clipped by 0 bases and J by 7 bases, with 16 bases between them. In germline, CDR1 is SGHVS, CDR2 FQNEAQ.